This TCR beta chain derives from a study of T-cell memory formation after mild COVID-19. Overall study findings and caveats: SARS-CoV-2 specificity was not confirmed for second-wave clones peaking on day 37.

This clonotype was detected ten times or more. Its antigen is still unknown. Per the germline V gene, CDR1 is LGHNA and CDR2 is YNFKEQ. Deletions cut 0 bases from V and 5 bases from J, with 10 bases between. The CDR3 contains 14 residues. The 5'RACE method, run with constant-segment primers, produced TCR alpha and TCR beta cDNA libraries (carrying sample barcodes and UMIs). TCRdb re-called the 5' RACE reads through MiXCR, storing one row per CDR3 protein. Seen here are approximately 580,000 distinct CDR3 sequences, about a fifth observed once, and the top ten hold around an eighth. The sample consisted of PBMCs or a T cell subset sorted from them (not recorded which). The rearrangement links TRBV4-2 to TRBJ2-5; D perhaps matches TRBD2 (5 bases). This clonotype originated in an adult woman who had mild COVID-19 (a few samples of this study predate the infection). Cell type and time point are not known. CDR3 region: CASSQDWRGETQYF. CDR3 nucleotide sequence: TGTGCCAGCAGCCAAGATTGGCGCGGGGAGACCCAGTACTTC.